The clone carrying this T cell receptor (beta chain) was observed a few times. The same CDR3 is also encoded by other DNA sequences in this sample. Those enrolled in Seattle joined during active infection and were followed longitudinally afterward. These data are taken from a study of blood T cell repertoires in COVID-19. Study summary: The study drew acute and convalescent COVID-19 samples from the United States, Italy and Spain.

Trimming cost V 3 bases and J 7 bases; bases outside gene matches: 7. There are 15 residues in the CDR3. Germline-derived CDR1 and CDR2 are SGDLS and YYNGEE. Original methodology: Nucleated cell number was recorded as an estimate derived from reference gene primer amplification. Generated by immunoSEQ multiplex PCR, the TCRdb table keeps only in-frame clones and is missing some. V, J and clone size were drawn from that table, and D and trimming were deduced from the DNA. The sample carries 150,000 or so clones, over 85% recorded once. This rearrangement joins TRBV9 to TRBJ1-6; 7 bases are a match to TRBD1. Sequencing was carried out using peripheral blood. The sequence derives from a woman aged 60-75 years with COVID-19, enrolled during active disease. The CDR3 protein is CASSGTGTENSPLHF. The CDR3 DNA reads TGTGCCAGCAGCGGGACCGGGACAGAGAATTCACCCCTCCACTTT.